Presented here are 25 T cell receptor beta chains from one specimen sequenced in a study of metastatic and nonmetastatic thyroid tumors. TCRdb re-processed the PCR reads through MiXCR. The repertoire holds under 45,000 clones, with about a sixth as singletons. Each patient went into thyroid surgery without having received any treatment. Specimen: tumor tissue. All receptors come from a female donor with papillary thyroid cancer or a benign thyroid nodule (not recorded which). Some clones in this sample may be carry-over from other donors' samples.

In this sample, this clone turned up many times. The J gene is TRBJ1-5, the V gene TRBV15, with TRBD1 as a possible D gene (5 bases). V shed 0 bases and J shed 7 bases, with 10 bases lying between them. CDR1 is LNHNV, CDR2 YYDKDF, per germline (reference sequence). This CDR3 region has 14 residues. CDR3 DNA sequence: TGTGCCACCAGCAGAGATCGGGGGGGGCAGCCCCAGCATTTT. Encoded protein: CATSRDRGGQPQHF.

This clone occurred many times. This chain connects TRBV12-3 or TRBV12-4 to TRBJ1-1; 8 bases are shared with TRBD1. Germline trimming cut 5 bases from V and 7 bases from J; bases unmatched to any gene: 9. The CDR3 extends over 14 amino acids. CDR3 sequence reads: CASSLDRETNEAFF. The CDR3, as DNA: TGTGCCAGCAGTCTGGACAGGGAAACTAATGAAGCTTTCTTT.

This clone was counted ten times or more. This chain uses TRBV29-1 with TRBJ1-1, with D possibly being TRBD1 (5 bases). The CDR3 runs to 14 residues. V was pared by 5 bases and J by 1 base, with 14 bases between. Germline CDR1 and CDR2: SQVTM and ANQGSEA. The CDR3 spells CSVRQGGSNTEAFF. CDR3 in DNA: TGCAGCGTTAGGCAGGGAGGCTCGAACACTGAAGCTTTCTTT.

The sample holds many counts of this clone. V gene TRBV20-1 combines with J gene TRBJ2-5, with TRBD2 matching over 8 bases. V was clipped by 6 bases and J by 2 bases; unmatched bases: 14. CDR1 DFQATT and CDR2 SNEGSKA come from the germline V gene (reference sequence). This CDR3 is built from 16 residues. The CDR3 spells CSARLAWREDQETQYF. The CDR3 coding sequence is TGCAGTGCCCGACTGGCTTGGCGGGAGGATCAAGAGACCCAGTACTTC.

V and J are TRBV7-8 and TRBJ1-2; 9 bases are shared with TRBD1. Germline CDR1 SGHVS, CDR2 FQNEAQ. The V gene end was trimmed by 1 base and the J gene end by 2 bases; junction bases not matched to a gene: 11. The CDR3 sequence is 18 residues long. The CDR3: CASSLVRDNRGRNYGYTF. The CDR3 DNA follows: TGTGCCAGCAGCTTAGTAAGGGACAACAGGGGGCGGAACTATGGCTACACCTTC.

This clone was counted many times. The genes are TRBV19 and TRBJ2-7; D possibly uses TRBD1 or TRBD2 (5 bases each). This CDR3 region has 15 residues. V gave up 3 bases and J gave up 2 bases, with 14 bases separating them. Germline V gene sequence: CDR1 LNHDA, CDR2 SQIVND (reference sequence). The chain's CDR3 is CASSIGGQGAYEQYF. CDR3 bases: TGTGCCAGTAGTATCGGCGGGCAGGGCGCCTACGAGCAGTACTTC.

This clone came up many times. This rearrangement joins TRBV24-1 to TRBJ2-3; 12 bases fit TRBD1. After removal of 3 bases from V and 6 bases from J, the junction contained 12 bases not matched to a gene. CDR3 size: 18 residues. Per germline, CDR1 KGHDR and CDR2 SFDVKD. DNA for the CDR3: TGTGCCACCAGTGATAGGTCCCGGGACAGGGGGCCGGTGGATACGCAGTATTTT. It encodes CATSDRSRDRGPVDTQYF.

On this clone itself: This could be a read error, since a much larger clone is one nucleotide away. The chain employs TRBV5-1 and TRBJ2-1, with TRBD2 matching 8 bases. Germline assignment: CDR1 SGHRS and CDR2 YFSETQ. The CDR3 has 16 amino acids. The CDR3 region has the DNA TGCGCCAGCACTCCAATAGCGGGATCCGGGCCCAATGAGCGGTTCTTC. Translated, it gives CASTPIAGSGPNERFF.

The table lists this clone with many counts. The chain couples TRBV19 to TRBJ2-1; D not resolved. The V gene's germline CDR1 is LNHDA and CDR2 SQIVND (reference sequence). This CDR3 comprises 14 residues. V was cut by 7 bases and J by 3 bases, with 13 bases left in between. Here the CDR3 reads CASKGRGRYNEQFF. The CDR3 region has the DNA TGTGCCAGTAAAGGCCGTGGGCGCTACAATGAGCAGTTCTTC.

This clone was seen ten or more times. V gene TRBV11-3 combines with J gene TRBJ2-7; D gene unclear. CDR1 SGHNT and CDR2 YENEEA come from the germline V gene. V gave up 1 base and J gave up 6 bases, with 10 bases separating them. The CDR3 contains 13 residues. The chain's CDR3 is CASSLAYEGEQYF. The CDR3 DNA reads as TGTGCCAGCAGCTTAGCCTACGAAGGCGAGCAGTACTTC.

This clone was counted ten times or more. V is TRBV7-9 and J is TRBJ2-1; 9 bases line up with TRBD2. CDR1 is SEHNR, CDR2 FQNEAQ, per germline (reference sequence). V lost 4 bases to trimming and J lost 7 bases; unmatched junction nucleotides: 8. This CDR3 has 15 residues. The DNA of the CDR3 is TGTGCCAGCAGCTATAGCGGGAGAGGCTGGAATGAGCAGTTCTTC. Its translation is CASSYSGRGWNEQFF.

Many counts were recorded for this clone. The V gene is TRBV4-3, the J gene TRBJ1-2; D perhaps matches TRBD1 (6 bases). V lost 4 bases and J 4 bases, leaving 10 bases between the germline ends. This CDR3 region has 13 residues. The V gene's germline CDR1 is LGHNA and CDR2 YSLEER. The CDR3 DNA reads as TGCGCCAGCAGCCCACAGGGAGGCTATGGCTACACCTTC. It is translated as CASSPQGGYGYTF.

This clone was recorded only once. This chain uses TRBV24-1 with TRBJ2-1, with D possibly being TRBD1 or TRBD2 (6 bases each). This CDR3 is built from 13 residues. Germline lookup yields CDR1 KGHDR and CDR2 SFDVKD. Trimming pared 8 bases from V and 14 bases from J, leaving 21 bases between. The CDR3 DNA reads TGTGCCACCAAGCCTAGCGTAGGAAGGGGGGAGTTCTTC. Translation gives CATKPSVGRGEFF.

This clone was counted ten times or more. The V gene is TRBV12-3 or TRBV12-4, the J gene TRBJ1-2, with 8 bases lining up with TRBD1. V was pared by 5 bases and J by 7 bases, with 9 bases of the junction left unmatched. The CDR3 has 14 residues. The CDR3 coding sequence is TGTGCCAGCAGTGATTTGGGGACAGGCGGTGGCTACACCTTC. As protein: CASSDLGTGGGYTF.

In its sample, this clone was seen many times. The chain employs TRBV9 and TRBJ2-7; a possible D gene is TRBD2 (7 bases). The V gene lost 0 bases and the J gene lost 7 bases, with 17 bases spanning the gap. This CDR3 contains 15 residues. Germline V gene lookup returns CDR1 SGDLS and CDR2 YYNGEE. The CDR3 sequence: CASSVAAGAPVEQYF. CDR3 in DNA: TGTGCCAGCAGCGTAGCTGCGGGGGCCCCAGTGGAGCAGTACTTC.

This clone has ten or more counts. This sequence joins TRBV9 and TRBJ2-1; 7 nucleotides line up with TRBD2. V was clipped by 3 bases and J by 6 bases; unmatched bases: 9. The CDR3 has 15 residues. Germline V CDR1 and CDR2: SGDLS, YYNGEE. The CDR3 region is CASSARDYPSNEQFF. The CDR3 region has the DNA TGTGCCAGCAGCGCCCGGGACTATCCCTCCAATGAGCAGTTCTTC. The entire variable domain, with the rest obtained from reference TRBV9 and TRBJ2-1, is as follows: DSGVTQTPKHLITATGQRVTLRCSPRSGDLSVYWYQQSLDQGLQFLIQYYNGEERAKGNILERFSAQQFPDLHSELNLSSLELGDSALYFCASSARDYPSNEQFFGPGTRLTVL.

This clone occurred many times. The CDR3 sequence is CASSRGDTGGEQYF. In DNA, the CDR3 is TGTGCCAGTAGTAGGGGGGATACTGGAGGCGAGCAGTACTTC. The rearrangement links TRBV19 to TRBJ2-7, with D possibly matching TRBD2 (6 bases). The CDR3 spans 14 residues. Deletions cut 4 bases from V and 6 bases from J, with 16 bases between. Per germline, CDR1 LNHDA and CDR2 SQIVND (reference sequence).

This clone came up many times. The V gene is TRBV20-1, the J gene TRBJ2-5; 7 bases align to TRBD1. The CDR3 contains 16 residues. The germline gives CDR1 DFQATT, CDR2 SNEGSKA (reference sequence). V lost 0 bases and J lost 5; bases outside the gene matches: 12. The CDR3 sequence: CSARDFINRGSETQYF. CDR3 nucleotides: TGCAGTGCTAGAGACTTCATTAACAGGGGCAGTGAGACCCAGTACTTC.

This clone was seen a handful of times. A much bigger clone sits one base away, suggesting this may be a read error. The V call is TRBV12-5, the J call TRBJ2-3; no clear D. Trimming removed 7 bases at V and 3 bases at J, with 11 bases between. This CDR3 contains 13 residues. The germline gives CDR1 LGHNT, CDR2 FRNRAP. CDR3 in DNA: TGTGCTAGTGTCCCCTCCGGGACAGATACGCAGTATTTT. It encodes CASVPSGTDTQYF.

This clone was seen at least ten times. The chain couples TRBV2 to TRBJ2-7; a weak D match, TRBD1 (6 bases). V lost 2 bases, J lost 4 bases, and 12 bases lay in between. CDR3 length: 14 residues. Germline V CDR1 and CDR2: SNHLY, FYNNEI. This CDR3 reads CASSEPRGVYEQYF. CDR3 nucleotides: TGTGCCAGCAGTGAACCCAGGGGCGTTTACGAGCAGTACTTC. Full variable domain (outside the CDR3, taken from reference TRBV2 and TRBJ2-7): EPEVTQTPSHQVTQMGQEVILRCVPISNHLYFYWYRQILGQKVEFLVSFYNNEISEKSEIFDDQFSVERPDGSNFTLKIRSTKLEDSAMYFCASSEPRGVYEQYFGPGTRLTVT.

This clone was seen ten or more times. This chain links TRBV15 with TRBJ2-1; perhaps D is TRBD1 or TRBD2 (5 bases each). V was pared by 0 bases and J by 8 bases, with 11 bases between. Germline V gene sequence: CDR1 LNHNV, CDR2 YYDKDF (reference sequence). This CDR3 spans 14 amino acids. CDR3 sequence (DNA): TGTGCCACCAGCAGAGACCGGGGACCCGATGAGCAGTTCTTC. Protein sequence: CATSRDRGPDEQFF.

This clone was counted ten times or more. The chain is built from TRBV12-3 or TRBV12-4 and TRBJ1-5; D is unresolved. V was trimmed by 2 bases and J by 6 bases, leaving 5 bases between them. The CDR3 totals 12 residues. CDR3 loop: CASSLLGQPQHF. Here the CDR3 DNA reads TGTGCCAGCAGTTTACTAGGTCAGCCCCAGCATTTT.

This clone occurred a few times. V usage is TRBV19 and J usage is TRBJ1-5; the D is unclear. The CDR3 runs to 15 residues. Germline loops: CDR1 LNHDA, CDR2 SQIVND (reference sequence). Trimming took 4 bases from V and 0 from J, leaving 10 bases between them. The CDR3 region has the DNA TGTGCCAGTAGTACGACGGAGTATAGCAATCAGCCCCAGCATTTT. Amino acids: CASSTTEYSNQPQHF.

This clone was seen at least ten times. CDR3 loop: CASSAGWDTQYF. CDR3 sequence (DNA): TGTGCCAGCAGCGCGGGATGGGATACGCAGTATTTT. The rearrangement uses TRBV7-9 and TRBJ2-3; perhaps TRBD2 as D (6 bases). V was cut by 5 bases and J by 6 bases, with 9 bases left in between. The length of the CDR3 is 12 residues. Per the germline V gene, CDR1 is SEHNR and CDR2 is FQNEAQ (reference sequence). Full variable domain (remainder filled in from reference TRBV7-9 and TRBJ2-3): DTGVSQNPRHKITKRGQNVTFRCDPISEHNRLYWYRQTLGQGPEFLTYFQNEAQLEKSRLLSDRFSAERPKGSFSTLEIQRTEQGDSAMYLCASSAGWDTQYFGPGTRLTVL.

This clone was detected ten times or more. A much larger clone differs by one base, so this may be a read error. This chain links TRBV7-3 with TRBJ2-3; D remains ambiguous. Germline V gene sequence: CDR1 SGHTA, CDR2 FQGTGA. The CDR3 is 14 residues long. The V gene lost 5 bases and the J gene lost 8 bases, with 17 bases spanning the gap. CDR3: CASSLCTKVGTQYF. CDR3 DNA: TGTGCCAGCAGCCTTTGCACGAAGGTGGGTACGCAGTATTTT.